The clone carrying this T cell receptor beta chain showed up just a few times. The data are from a study of response to subunit inactivated influenza vaccine. TCRdb re-called the RT-PCR reads through MiXCR, storing one row per CDR3 protein. The repertoire holds about 780,000 distinct CDR3 sequences, with under 20% as singletons. This CDR3 region has 15 residues. Germline assignment: CDR1 ENHRY and CDR2 SYGVKD. V dropped 6 bases and J dropped 4; count of bases not matched to a gene: 7. The chain has TRBV10-3 and TRBJ2-5, with TRBD2 matching 11 bases. Material: PBMCs from blood, obtained roughly 5 days after vaccination. This clonotype originated in a man aged 45-60 years who received an inactivated influenza vaccine. This CDR3 is CAIRVAGGPVETQYF. DNA of the CDR3: TGTGCCATCAGAGTAGCGGGGGGGCCTGTAGAGACCCAGTACTTC.